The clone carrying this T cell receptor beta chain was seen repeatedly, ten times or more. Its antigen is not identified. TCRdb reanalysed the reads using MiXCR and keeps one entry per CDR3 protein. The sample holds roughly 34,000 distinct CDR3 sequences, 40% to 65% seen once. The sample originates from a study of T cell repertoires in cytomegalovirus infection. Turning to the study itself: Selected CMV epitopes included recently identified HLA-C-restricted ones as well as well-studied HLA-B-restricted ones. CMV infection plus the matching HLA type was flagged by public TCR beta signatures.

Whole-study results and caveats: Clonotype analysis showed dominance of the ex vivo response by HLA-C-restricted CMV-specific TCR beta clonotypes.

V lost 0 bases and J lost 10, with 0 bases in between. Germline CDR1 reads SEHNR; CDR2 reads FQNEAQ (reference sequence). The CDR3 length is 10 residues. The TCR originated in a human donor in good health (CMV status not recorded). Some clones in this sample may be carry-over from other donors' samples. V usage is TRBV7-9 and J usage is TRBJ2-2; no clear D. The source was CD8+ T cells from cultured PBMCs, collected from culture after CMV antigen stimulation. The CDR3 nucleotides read TGTGCCAGCAGCTTAGCGGAGCTGTTTTTT. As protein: CASSLAELFF. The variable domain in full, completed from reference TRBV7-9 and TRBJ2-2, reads DTGVSQNPRHKITKRGQNVTFRCDPISEHNRLYWYRQTLGQGPEFLTYFQNEAQLEKSRLLSDRFSAERPKGSFSTLEIQRTEQGDSAMYLCASSLAELFFGEGSRLTVL.